These 17 T cell receptor beta chains were all obtained from the same sample, sequenced in a study of shared clonotypes between healthy human individuals. Profiling relied on immunoSEQ multiplex PCR, and the TCRdb table lists in-frame clones only, not all of them. In the table there are about 2.4 million clones, under 95% of which are singletons. The sequencing sample was made of naive CD4+ T cells from PBMCs. The subset is: CD45RA+ positively selected. Receptor source: a man between 18 and 29 years old in good health. Some clones in this sample may be carry-over from other donors' samples.

The V gene is TRBV28, the J gene TRBJ1-1; TRBD1 matches at 8 bases. The CDR3 contains 14 residues. In germline, CDR1 is MDHEN, CDR2 SYDVKM. Germline trimming cut 5 bases from V and 1 base from J; bases unmatched to any gene: 3. CDR3 residues: CASSITGGNTEAFF. CDR3 bases: TGTGCCAGCAGTATTACAGGGGGGAACACTGAAGCTTTCTTT. The full variable domain, in which reference TRBV28 and TRBJ1-1 provide the parts outside the CDR3, is DVKVTQSSRYLVKRTGEKVFLECVQDMDHENMFWYRQDPGLGLRLIYFSYDVKMKEKGDIPEGYSVSREKKERFSLILESASTNQTSMYLCASSITGGNTEAFFGQGTRLTVV.

This chain joins TRBV5-1 and TRBJ2-3; TRBD1 or TRBD2 may be the D gene (6 bases each). Germline values: CDR1 SGHRS, CDR2 YFSETQ. The ends were cut back, 5 bases at V and 2 bases at J, with 18 bases in the middle. This CDR3 has 16 amino acids. CDR3 loop: CASSSQGRRYTDTQYF. Here the CDR3 DNA reads TGCGCCAGCAGTTCTCAGGGGAGGAGGTACACAGATACGCAGTATTTT.

The chain carries TRBV5-1 and TRBJ2-2; the D gene is possibly TRBD1 (5 bases). The CDR3 has 18 amino acids. The V gene lost 5 bases and the J gene lost 0 bases, with 20 bases spanning the gap. The germline gives CDR1 SGHRS, CDR2 YFSETQ. The CDR3 DNA is TGCGCCAGCAGGGACATCGTCGCCGCATTCTCGAACACCGGGGAGCTGTTTTTT. Protein: CASRDIVAAFSNTGELFF.

This chain links TRBV5-1 with TRBJ2-5; tentatively, D is TRBD1 (6 bases). V was trimmed by 5 bases and J by 5 bases, leaving 16 bases between them. This CDR3 is built from 14 residues. CDR1 is SGHRS, CDR2 YFSETQ, per germline. CDR3 DNA sequence: TGCGCCAGCAGGGACAGTTCGGGCGGGGAGACCCAGTACTTC. Protein: CASRDSSGGETQYF.

The gene calls are TRBV5-1 and TRBJ1-1, with TRBD1 as a possible D gene (5 bases). Germline V lookup: CDR1 SGHRS, CDR2 YFSETQ. The ends were cut back, 1 base at V and 4 bases at J, with 14 bases in the middle. This CDR3 is 15 amino acids long. The CDR3 here is CASSLTSVGGTEAFF. The CDR3 coding sequence is TGCGCCAGCAGCTTGACCTCCGTTGGGGGCACTGAAGCTTTCTTT. The entire variable domain, with the rest obtained from reference TRBV5-1 and TRBJ1-1, is as follows: KAGVTQTPRYLIKTRGQQVTLSCSPISGHRSVSWYQQTPGQGLQFLFEYFSETQRNKGNFPGRFSGRQFSNSRSEMNVSTLELGDSALYLCASSLTSVGGTEAFFGQGTRLTVV.

The chain couples TRBV19 to TRBJ2-7; D call uncertain. CDR3 length: 12 amino acids. The V and J ends lost 5 bases and 1 base respectively, with 6 bases between them. Germline V gene lookup returns CDR1 LNHDA and CDR2 SQIVND (reference sequence). The CDR3 bases are TGTGCCAGTAGTTTAGGGTCCTACGAGCAGTACTTC. It translates to CASSLGSYEQYF. Based on the CDR3 plus reference TRBV19 and TRBJ2-7, the full variable domain is DGGITQSPKYLFRKEGQNVTLSCEQNLNHDAMYWYRQDPGQGLRLIYYSQIVNDFQKGDIAEGYSVSREKKESFPLTVTSAQKNPTAFYLCASSLGSYEQYFGPGTRLTVT.

Concerning this clone itself: This same CDR3 is encoded by further DNA sequences in the sample. This chain joins TRBV7-2 and TRBJ2-7; TRBD1 matches at 8 bases. V lost 4 bases, J lost 3 bases, and 5 bases stayed unmatched. The CDR3 sequence is 14 residues long. Germline assignment: CDR1 SGHTA and CDR2 FQGNSA. The CDR3 spells CASSSAGQGYEQYF. The CDR3 DNA reads TGTGCCAGCAGCTCCGCCGGACAGGGCTACGAGCAGTACTTC.

The chain couples TRBV2 to TRBJ1-5; D remains unclear. In germline, CDR1 is SNHLY, CDR2 FYNNEI. V lost 2 bases, J lost 1 base, and 6 bases lay in between. The length of the CDR3 is 14 residues. CDR3 sequence (DNA): TGTGCCAGCAGTGAACAGGCGAGCAATCAGCCCCAGCATTTT. Translated: CASSEQASNQPQHF. Full variable domain (remainder filled in from reference TRBV2 and TRBJ1-5): EPEVTQTPSHQVTQMGQEVILRCVPISNHLYFYWYRQILGQKVEFLVSFYNNEISEKSEIFDDQFSVERPDGSNFTLKIRSTKLEDSAMYFCASSEQASNQPQHFGDGTRLSIL.

This clone was detected once. The V call is TRBV27, the J call TRBJ2-5; 15 bases are shared with TRBD2. The length of the CDR3 is 20 residues. The V and J ends lost 2 bases and 5 bases, in that order; junction bases with no gene match: 15. The germline gives CDR1 MNHEY, CDR2 SMNVEV (reference sequence). CDR3 in amino acids: CASSLRVWTSGRAEGETQYF. CDR3 DNA: TGTGCCAGCAGTTTAAGGGTTTGGACTAGCGGGAGGGCTGAAGGGGAGACCCAGTACTTC.

V and J are TRBV7-2 and TRBJ2-5; TRBD1 agrees at 9 bases. The germline V gene encodes CDR1 SGHTA and CDR2 FQGNSA. The trim removed 1 base at V and 1 base at J, leaving 4 bases unmatched. The CDR3 totals 16 residues. In DNA form, the CDR3 reads TGTGCCAGCAGCTTAGGGGGACAGGGCCCCCAAGAGACCCAGTACTTC. Translated: CASSLGGQGPQETQYF.

This clone occurred a few times. This chain connects TRBV2 to TRBJ2-2; D is uncertain. V was clipped by 0 bases and J by 5 bases, with 4 bases between them. The CDR3 runs to 13 residues. The germline V gene encodes CDR1 SNHLY and CDR2 FYNNEI. CDR3 sequence reads: CASSEAKTGELFF. CDR3 sequence (DNA): TGTGCCAGCAGTGAAGCTAAGACCGGGGAGCTGTTTTTT.

The chain carries TRBV5-4 and TRBJ2-3; D is perhaps TRBD1 (6 bases). Trimming shortened V by 4 bases and J by 2 bases, and 14 bases separated the two germline ends. Germline lookup yields CDR1 SGHNT and CDR2 YYREEE (reference sequence). The CDR3 sequence is 15 residues long. In nucleotides, the CDR3 is TGTGCCAGCAGCCTACCACAGGGATACACAGATACGCAGTATTTT. Translation gives CASSLPQGYTDTQYF.

The genes are TRBV2 and TRBJ2-3; 7 bases are shared with TRBD1. The V segment lost 6 bases and the J segment 1 base; nucleotides outside the gene matches: 10. The CDR3 consists of 16 residues. In germline, CDR1 is SNHLY, CDR2 FYNNEI. The CDR3 coding sequence is TGTGCCAGCAGACTCAAAGGACAGGCACGCACAGATACGCAGTATTTT. Protein: CASRLKGQARTDTQYF.

CDR3 sequence reads: CASRPPGSRRYEQYF. In nucleotides, the CDR3 is TGTGCCAGCAGGCCTCCTGGCTCCCGGCGATACGAGCAGTACTTC. The V and J genes are TRBV6-5 and TRBJ2-7; D uncertain. Germline lookup yields CDR1 MNHEY and CDR2 SVGAGI. The V and J ends lost 6 bases and 4 bases respectively, with 19 bases between them. This CDR3 has 15 residues.

The J gene is TRBJ2-3, the V gene TRBV5-1, with D possibly matching TRBD1 (7 bases). V dropped 1 base and J dropped 6 bases, with 12 bases sitting between them. The CDR3 is 14 residues long. Germline loops: CDR1 SGHRS, CDR2 YFSETQ. The CDR3 is CASSLRPGGDTQYF. CDR3 coding DNA: TGCGCCAGCAGCTTGCGGCCAGGGGGGGATACGCAGTATTTT.

In its sample, this clone was seen once. This sequence joins TRBV5-6 and TRBJ1-2; D call uncertain. Germline values: CDR1 SGHDT, CDR2 YYEEEE. V lost 0 bases to trimming and J lost 4 bases, with 10 bases between them. This CDR3 comprises 14 residues. The CDR3 loop is CASSLVGRIYGYTF. The CDR3 bases are TGTGCCAGCAGCTTGGTAGGAAGAATCTATGGCTACACCTTC. The full variable domain, with the rest looked up from reference TRBV5-6 and TRBJ1-2, is DAGVTQSPTHLIKTRGQQVTLRCSPKSGHDTVSWYQQALGQGPQFIFQYYEEEERQRGNFPDRFSGHQFPNYSSELNVNALLLGDSALYLCASSLVGRIYGYTFGSGTRLTVV.

The genes are TRBV5-1 and TRBJ2-7, with a tentative D call TRBD2 (6 bases). The CDR3 extends over 16 amino acids. V lost 0 bases to trimming and J lost 2 bases, with 15 bases between them. Germline V gives CDR1 SGHRS, CDR2 YFSETQ. The CDR3 spells CASSLAGGVGTYEQYF. For the CDR3, the DNA is TGCGCCAGCAGCTTGGCGGGCGGGGTTGGCACCTACGAGCAGTACTTC. The full variable domain, with the rest looked up from reference TRBV5-1 and TRBJ2-7, is KAGVTQTPRYLIKTRGQQVTLSCSPISGHRSVSWYQQTPGQGLQFLFEYFSETQRNKGNFPGRFSGRQFSNSRSEMNVSTLELGDSALYLCASSLAGGVGTYEQYFGPGTRLTVT.